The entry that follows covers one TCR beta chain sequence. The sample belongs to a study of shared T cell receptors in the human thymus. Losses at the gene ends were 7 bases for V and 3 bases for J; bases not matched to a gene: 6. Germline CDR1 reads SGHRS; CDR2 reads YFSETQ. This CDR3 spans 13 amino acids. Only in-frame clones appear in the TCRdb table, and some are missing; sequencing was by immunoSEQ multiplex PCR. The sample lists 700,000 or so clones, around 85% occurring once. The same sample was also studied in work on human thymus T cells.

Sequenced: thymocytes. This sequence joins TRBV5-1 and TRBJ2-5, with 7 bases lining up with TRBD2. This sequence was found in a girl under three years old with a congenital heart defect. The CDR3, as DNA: TGCGCCAGCGGTCCGGGGGGAAAAGAGACCCAGTACTTC. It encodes CASGPGGKETQYF. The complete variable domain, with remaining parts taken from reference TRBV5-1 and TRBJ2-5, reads KAGVTQTPRYLIKTRGQQVTLSCSPISGHRSVSWYQQTPGQGLQFLFEYFSETQRNKGNFPGRFSGRQFSNSRSEMNVSTLELGDSALYLCASGPGGKETQYFGPGTRLLVL.